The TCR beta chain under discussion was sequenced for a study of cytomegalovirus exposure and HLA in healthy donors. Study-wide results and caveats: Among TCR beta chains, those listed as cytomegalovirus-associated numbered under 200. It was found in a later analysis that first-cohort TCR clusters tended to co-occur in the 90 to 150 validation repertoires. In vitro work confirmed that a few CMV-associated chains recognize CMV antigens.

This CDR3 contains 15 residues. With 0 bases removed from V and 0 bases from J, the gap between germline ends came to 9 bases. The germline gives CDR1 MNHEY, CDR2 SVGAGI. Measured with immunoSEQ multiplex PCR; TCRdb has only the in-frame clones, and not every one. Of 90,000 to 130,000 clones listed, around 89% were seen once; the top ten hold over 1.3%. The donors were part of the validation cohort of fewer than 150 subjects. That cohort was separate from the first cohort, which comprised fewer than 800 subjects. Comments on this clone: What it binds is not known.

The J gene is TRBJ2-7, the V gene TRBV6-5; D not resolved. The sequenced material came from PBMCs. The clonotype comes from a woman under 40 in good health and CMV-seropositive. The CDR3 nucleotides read TGTGCCAGCAGTTACTCGTTACAGAACTCCTACGAGCAGTACTTC. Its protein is CASSYSLQNSYEQYF.